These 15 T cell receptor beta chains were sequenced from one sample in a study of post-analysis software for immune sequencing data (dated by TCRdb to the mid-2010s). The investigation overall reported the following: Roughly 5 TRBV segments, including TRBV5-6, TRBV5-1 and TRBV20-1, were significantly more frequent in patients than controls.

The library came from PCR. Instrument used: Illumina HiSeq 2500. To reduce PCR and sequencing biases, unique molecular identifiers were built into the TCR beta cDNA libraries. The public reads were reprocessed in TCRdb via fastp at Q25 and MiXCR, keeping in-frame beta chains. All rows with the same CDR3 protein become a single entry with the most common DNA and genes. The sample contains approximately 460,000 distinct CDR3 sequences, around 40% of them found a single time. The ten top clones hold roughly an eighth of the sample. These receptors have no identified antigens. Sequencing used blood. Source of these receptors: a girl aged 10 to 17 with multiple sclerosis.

Written as DNA, the CDR3 is TGTGCCAGCAGTGCACCGGGACAGCCAAGGGGCTACACCTTC. Its translation: CASSAPGQPRGYTF. The chain employs TRBV25-1 and TRBJ1-2; 7 nucleotides match TRBD1. The V gene end was trimmed by 4 bases and the J gene end by 8 bases; junction bases not matched to a gene: 10. Germline values: CDR1 MGHDK, CDR2 SYGVNS. The CDR3 covers 14 residues.

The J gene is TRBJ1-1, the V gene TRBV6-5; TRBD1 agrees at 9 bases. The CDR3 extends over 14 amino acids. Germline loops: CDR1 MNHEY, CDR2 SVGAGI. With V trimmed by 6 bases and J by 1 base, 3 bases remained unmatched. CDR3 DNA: TGTGCCAGCAGGTCGACAGGGGGGAACACTGAAGCTTTCTTT. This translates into CASRSTGGNTEAFF.

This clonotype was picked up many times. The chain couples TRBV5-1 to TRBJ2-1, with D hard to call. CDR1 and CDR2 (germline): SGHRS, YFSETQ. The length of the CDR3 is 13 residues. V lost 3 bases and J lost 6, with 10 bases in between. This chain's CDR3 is CASSSTRSNEQFF. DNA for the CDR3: TGCGCCAGCAGCTCGACGCGGTCCAATGAGCAGTTCTTC.

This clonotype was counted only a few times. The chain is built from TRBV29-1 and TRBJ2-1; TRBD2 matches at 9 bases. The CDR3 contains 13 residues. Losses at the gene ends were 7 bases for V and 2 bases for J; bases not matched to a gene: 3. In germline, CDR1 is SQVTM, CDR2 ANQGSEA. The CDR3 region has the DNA TGCAGCGCTAGCGGGAAGACCTACAATGAGCAGTTCTTC. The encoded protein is CSASGKTYNEQFF.

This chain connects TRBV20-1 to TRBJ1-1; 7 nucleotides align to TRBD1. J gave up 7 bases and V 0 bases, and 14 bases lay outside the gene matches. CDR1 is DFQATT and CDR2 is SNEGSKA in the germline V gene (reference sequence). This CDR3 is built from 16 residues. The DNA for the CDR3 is TGCAGTGCTAGAGATCCCCACCTTGGACAGGCGAGTGAAGCTTTCTTT. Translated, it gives CSARDPHLGQASEAFF.

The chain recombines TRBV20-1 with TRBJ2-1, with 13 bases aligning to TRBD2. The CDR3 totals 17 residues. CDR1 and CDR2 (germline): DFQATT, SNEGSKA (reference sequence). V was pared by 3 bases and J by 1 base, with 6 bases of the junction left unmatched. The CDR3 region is CSASLTLAGGSYNEQFF. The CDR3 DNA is TGCAGTGCTAGTCTCACACTAGCGGGAGGGTCCTACAATGAGCAGTTCTTC.

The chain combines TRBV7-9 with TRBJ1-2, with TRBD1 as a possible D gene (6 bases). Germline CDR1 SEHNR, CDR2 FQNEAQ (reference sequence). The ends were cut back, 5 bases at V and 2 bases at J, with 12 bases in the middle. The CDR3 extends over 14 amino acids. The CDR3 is CASSTRTANYGYTF. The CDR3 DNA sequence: TGTGCCAGCAGCACACGGACAGCCAACTATGGCTACACCTTC.

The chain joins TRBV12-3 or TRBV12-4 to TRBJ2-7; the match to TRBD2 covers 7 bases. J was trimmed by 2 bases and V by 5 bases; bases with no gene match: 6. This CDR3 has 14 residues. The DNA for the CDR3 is TGTGCCAGCAGTCCGGGAGGTGAGGCCTACGAGCAGTACTTC. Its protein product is CASSPGGEAYEQYF.

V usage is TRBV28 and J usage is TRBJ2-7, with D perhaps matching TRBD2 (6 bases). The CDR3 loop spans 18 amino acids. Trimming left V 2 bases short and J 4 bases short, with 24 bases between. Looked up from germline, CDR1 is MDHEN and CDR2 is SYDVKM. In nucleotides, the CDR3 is TGTGCCAGCAGTTTACGGGACGGGGCGCGGGACCCCTCTTACGAGCAGTACTTC. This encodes CASSLRDGARDPSYEQYF.

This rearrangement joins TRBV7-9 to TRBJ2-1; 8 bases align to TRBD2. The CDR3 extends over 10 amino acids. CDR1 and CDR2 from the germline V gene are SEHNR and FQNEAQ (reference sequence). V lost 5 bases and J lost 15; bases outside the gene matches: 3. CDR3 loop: CASSGTSLFF. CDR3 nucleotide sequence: TGTGCCAGCAGCGGGACTAGTTTGTTCTTC.

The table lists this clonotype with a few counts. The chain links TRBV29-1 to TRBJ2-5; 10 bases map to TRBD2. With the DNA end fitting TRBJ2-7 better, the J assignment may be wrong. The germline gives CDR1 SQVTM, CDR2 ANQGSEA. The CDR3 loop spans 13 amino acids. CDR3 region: CSVEVASGGEQYF. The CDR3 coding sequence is TGCAGCGTTGAAGTTGCTAGCGGGGGCGAGCAGTACTTC.

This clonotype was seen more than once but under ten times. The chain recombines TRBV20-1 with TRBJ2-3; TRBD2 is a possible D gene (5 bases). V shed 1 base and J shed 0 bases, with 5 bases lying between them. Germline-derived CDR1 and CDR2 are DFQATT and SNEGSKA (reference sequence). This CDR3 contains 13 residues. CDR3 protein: CSARAGSTDTQYF. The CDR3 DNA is TGCAGTGCTAGAGCGGGGAGCACAGATACGCAGTATTTT.

This CDR3 is CASSSWTSGGYNEQFF. The CDR3 nucleotides are TGCGCCAGCAGCTCGTGGACTAGCGGGGGATACAATGAGCAGTTCTTC. The gene calls are TRBV5-1 and TRBJ2-1, with TRBD2 matching 13 bases. V lost 3 bases to trimming and J lost 4 bases; unmatched junction nucleotides: 4. The V gene's germline CDR1 is SGHRS and CDR2 YFSETQ. This CDR3 region has 16 residues. The variable domain in full, with the rest retrieved from reference TRBV5-1 and TRBJ2-1, is KAGVTQTPRYLIKTRGQQVTLSCSPISGHRSVSWYQQTPGQGLQFLFEYFSETQRNKGNFPGRFSGRQFSNSRSEMNVSTLELGDSALYLCASSSWTSGGYNEQFFGPGTRLTVL.

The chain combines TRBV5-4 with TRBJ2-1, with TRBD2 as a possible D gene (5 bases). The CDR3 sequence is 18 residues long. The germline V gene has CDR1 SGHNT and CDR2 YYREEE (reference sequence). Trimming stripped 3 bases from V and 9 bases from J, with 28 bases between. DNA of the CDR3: TGTGCCAGCAGCTGGAGTACTAGAACGACCGCTCTCCAAGCTGAGCAGTTCTTC. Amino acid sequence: CASSWSTRTTALQAEQFF.

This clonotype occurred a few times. The CDR3 DNA reads as TGCAGTGCTAGCATACAGGGGGCCTATGGCTACACCTTC. The encoded protein is CSASIQGAYGYTF. This chain uses TRBV20-1 with TRBJ1-2; 9 bases are a match to TRBD1. The CDR3 spans 13 residues. After removal of 3 bases from V and 4 bases from J, the junction contained 3 bases not matched to a gene. Germline CDR1 and CDR2: DFQATT and SNEGSKA (reference sequence).